This T cell receptor (beta chain) was found in a study of a mutant IDH1 vaccine in newly diagnosed glioma. Across the whole study: Vaccinations were initiated 4-6 weeks following radiotherapy alone, or were given together with temozolomide cycles. The therapy given earlier, which was standard therapy, consisted of radiotherapy, temozolomide, or both, and most of the patients received both.

Noted time point: week 11, during vaccination. The vaccine gave 300 ug of a 20-mer mutant IDH1 peptide subcutaneously per dose. Trimming pared 2 bases from V and 6 bases from J, leaving 5 bases between. Per germline, CDR1 SGHTS and CDR2 YDEGEE. CDR3 length equals 11 residues. Profiling relied on immunoSEQ multiplex PCR, and the TCRdb table lists in-frame clones only, not all of them. The data contain 50,000 to 75,000 clones, 80% of them singletons. As regards this clone: Its target is unknown.

The receptor comes from a man in his fifties with glioma. The source material was PBMCs, sampled from a glioma patient whose treatment included an IDH1 peptide vaccine. The V call is TRBV5-8, the J call TRBJ2-5, with D unclear. The CDR3: CASSFLKTQYF. The DNA of the CDR3 is TGTGCCAGCAGCTTTTTGAAGACCCAGTACTTC.